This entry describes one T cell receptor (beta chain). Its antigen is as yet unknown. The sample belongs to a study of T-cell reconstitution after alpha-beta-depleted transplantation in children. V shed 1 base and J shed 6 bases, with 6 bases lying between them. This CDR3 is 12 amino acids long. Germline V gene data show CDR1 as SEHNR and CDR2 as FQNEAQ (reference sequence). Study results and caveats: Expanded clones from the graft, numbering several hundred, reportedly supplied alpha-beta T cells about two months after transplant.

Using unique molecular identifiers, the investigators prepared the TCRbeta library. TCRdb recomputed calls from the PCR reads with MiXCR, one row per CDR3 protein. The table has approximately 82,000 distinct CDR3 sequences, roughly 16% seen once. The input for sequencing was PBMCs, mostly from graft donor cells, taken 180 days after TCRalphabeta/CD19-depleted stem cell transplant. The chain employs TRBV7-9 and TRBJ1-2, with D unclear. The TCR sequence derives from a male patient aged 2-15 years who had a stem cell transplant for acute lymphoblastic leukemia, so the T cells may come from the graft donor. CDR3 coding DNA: TGTGCCAGCAGCTTAGAAGGAGATGGCTACACCTTC. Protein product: CASSLEGDGYTF. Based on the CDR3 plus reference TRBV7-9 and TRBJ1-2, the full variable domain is DTGVSQNPRHKITKRGQNVTFRCDPISEHNRLYWYRQTLGQGPEFLTYFQNEAQLEKSRLLSDRFSAERPKGSFSTLEIQRTEQGDSAMYLCASSLEGDGYTFGSGTRLTVV.